This passage covers 16 T cell receptor beta chains from one sample sequenced in a study of CD8+ T cells in alopecia areata. Noted treatment: oral pan-JAK inhibitor, 5-10 mg twice daily. After isolation, RNA underwent reverse transcription to generate cDNA as the sequencing template. The data were produced by immunoSEQ multiplex PCR, yet TCRdb's version contains in-frame clones alone and is incomplete. The sample lists approximately 210,000 clones; 55% to 70% were seen once. The sequencing here drew on CD4+ T cells sorted from blood, taken at week 4, from a patient treated with tofacitinib. These TCRs come from a human donor with alopecia areata.

In this sample, this clone turned up many times. The rearrangement uses TRBV7-9 and TRBJ2-7; TRBD2 might be the D (6 bases). Trimming pared 7 bases from V and 3 bases from J, leaving 10 bases between. The CDR3 consists of 12 residues. The germline CDR1 and CDR2 sequences are SEHNR and FQNEAQ (reference sequence). The CDR3 is CASNGGDYEQYF. In nucleotides, the CDR3 is TGTGCCAGCAATGGCGGGGACTACGAGCAGTACTTC.

The chain employs TRBV7-9 and TRBJ2-3; TRBD1 matches 8 bases. This CDR3 is built from 15 residues. J lost 1 base, V lost 3 bases, and 3 bases had no gene match. Germline CDR1 SEHNR, CDR2 FQNEAQ (reference sequence). The CDR3 protein is CASSFTGQGTDTQYF. The CDR3 DNA reads as TGTGCCAGCAGCTTTACGGGACAGGGCACAGATACGCAGTATTTT.

The V call is TRBV7-2, the J call TRBJ1-5; D is undetermined. Germline CDR1 reads SGHTA; CDR2 reads FQGNSA. Trimming cost V 8 bases and J 7 bases, with 15 bases left between them. This CDR3 has 13 residues. The CDR3 loop reads CASRSGANQPQHF. The CDR3 coding sequence is TGTGCCAGCCGGAGCGGCGCGAACCAGCCCCAGCATTTT. Full variable domain (remainder filled in from reference TRBV7-2 and TRBJ1-5): GAGVSQSPSNKVTEKGKDVELRCDPISGHTALYWYRQSLGQGLEFLIYFQGNSAPDKSGLPSDRFSAERTGGSVSTLTIQRTQQEDSAVYLCASRSGANQPQHFGDGTRLSIL.

J is TRBJ2-3 and V is TRBV4-3; 9 nucleotides agree with TRBD2. CDR3 size: 17 residues. Germline V gene lookup returns CDR1 LGHNA and CDR2 YSLEER. The CDR3 DNA is TGCGCTACACATCCAGCGGGGGGACGGGGTAGCACAGATACGCAGTATTTT. Translated, it gives CATHPAGGRGSTDTQYF.

The V gene is TRBV18, the J gene TRBJ2-3, with 10 bases matching TRBD2. V was pared by 5 bases and J by 2 bases, with 4 bases of the junction left unmatched. The CDR3 sequence is 15 residues long. Germline CDR1 is KGHSH and CDR2 is LQKENI. This CDR3 reads CASSSLAGDTDTQYF. CDR3 sequence (DNA): TGTGCCAGCTCAAGTCTAGCGGGGGACACAGATACGCAGTATTTT.

CDR3 nucleotides: TGTGCCAGCAGTGACTCTGATTTAGGTGGCACAGATACGCAGTATTTT. It is translated as CASSDSDLGGTDTQYF. The chain recombines TRBV2 with TRBJ2-3; D not resolved. This CDR3 has 16 amino acids. Trimming cost V 3 bases and J 1 base, with 14 bases left between them. The germline gives CDR1 SNHLY, CDR2 FYNNEI.

J is TRBJ2-2 and V is TRBV30; 7 bases are shared with TRBD1. Germline loops: CDR1 GTSNPN, CDR2 SVGIG (reference sequence). With V trimmed by 5 bases and J by 6 bases, 12 bases remained unmatched. This CDR3 is built from 15 residues. The CDR3 nucleotides are TGTGCCTGGTCTCGAACCCGTGGACAGGCCGGGGAGCTGTTTTTT. Translating it yields CAWSRTRGQAGELFF.

The V and J genes are TRBV28 and TRBJ2-5; 8 nucleotides align to TRBD1. Germline values: CDR1 MDHEN, CDR2 SYDVKM. The CDR3 totals 15 residues. V trimming: 3 bases; J trimming: 2 bases; junction bases outside the gene matches: 5. This chain's CDR3 is CASSLVDRGQETQYF. CDR3 bases: TGTGCCAGCAGTTTGGTCGACAGGGGTCAAGAGACCCAGTACTTC.

CDR3 protein: CASSSTKGDTQYF. CDR3 bases: TGTGCCAGCAGCTCCACGAAGGGGGATACGCAGTATTTT. The chain employs TRBV7-2 and TRBJ2-3; D might be TRBD1 (5 bases). With 4 bases removed from V and 6 bases from J, the gap between germline ends came to 11 bases. From germline, CDR1 is SGHTA and CDR2 FQGNSA. CDR3 length equals 13 residues.

This clone was seen once. The V call is TRBV5-1, the J call TRBJ2-1; D not resolved. This CDR3 is built from 14 residues. Germline V gene lookup returns CDR1 SGHRS and CDR2 YFSETQ. The ends were cut back, 0 bases at V and 2 bases at J, with 6 bases in the middle. CDR3 amino acids: CASSLAEAYNEQFF. DNA for the CDR3: TGCGCCAGCAGCTTGGCAGAGGCCTACAATGAGCAGTTCTTC.

The genes are TRBV29-1 and TRBJ2-2; D is unresolved. Germline assignment: CDR1 SQVTM and CDR2 ANQGSEA. V shed 4 bases and J shed 7 bases, with 7 bases lying between them. The CDR3 loop spans 11 amino acids. CDR3 nucleotide sequence: TGCAGCGTTGGAACGGGCGGGGAGCTGTTTTTT. The encoded protein is CSVGTGGELFF.

This rearrangement joins TRBV4-3 to TRBJ2-6, with D tentatively TRBD1 (6 bases). The V end was cut by 3 bases, the J end by 0 bases, with 15 bases between. Looked up from germline, CDR1 is LGHNA and CDR2 is YSLEER. This CDR3 comprises 18 residues. CDR3 sequence (DNA): TGCGCCAGCAGCCATGGGACATTACGGGGCTCTGGGGCCAACGTCCTGACTTTC. Amino acids: CASSHGTLRGSGANVLTF.

This CDR3 is CASSLTGDSNQPQHF. CDR3 sequence (DNA): TGTGCCAGCAGTTTAACAGGGGATAGCAATCAGCCCCAGCATTTT. The gene calls are TRBV6-1 and TRBJ1-5; 7 bases fit TRBD1. The CDR3 extends over 15 amino acids. The ends lost 5 bases at V and 0 bases at J; junction bases unmatched: 4. CDR1 and CDR2 from the germline V gene are MNHNS and SASEGT.

The rearrangement joins TRBV4-1 to TRBJ2-3; a weak D match, TRBD1 (6 bases). Trimming took 4 bases from V and 7 from J, leaving 24 bases between them. Germline CDR1 and CDR2: MGHRA and YSYEKL. This CDR3 spans 17 amino acids. In DNA form, the CDR3 reads TGCGCCAGCAGCCGGTTCAAGGGGGTACCCCTTCGTAATACGCAGTATTTT. Amino acids: CASSRFKGVPLRNTQYF.

This clone was seen only a few times. The chain combines TRBV5-1 with TRBJ2-2; no clear D gene. V shed 6 bases and J shed 2 bases, with 11 bases lying between them. The CDR3 consists of 14 residues. CDR1 SGHRS and CDR2 YFSETQ come from the germline V gene. Here the CDR3 DNA reads TGCGCCAGCAAATTCAGGCAAAACACCGGGGAGCTGTTTTTT. Translation: CASKFRQNTGELFF.

V gene TRBV4-2 combines with J gene TRBJ1-2, with 9 bases aligning to TRBD1. The CDR3 totals 17 residues. Germline values: CDR1 LGHNA, CDR2 YNFKEQ. The V gene end was trimmed by 2 bases and the J gene end by 1 base; junction bases not matched to a gene: 8. The DNA of the CDR3 is TGTGCCAGCAGCCAATCCGGACAGGGGATCGGTAACTATGGCTACACCTTC. It codes for CASSQSGQGIGNYGYTF.